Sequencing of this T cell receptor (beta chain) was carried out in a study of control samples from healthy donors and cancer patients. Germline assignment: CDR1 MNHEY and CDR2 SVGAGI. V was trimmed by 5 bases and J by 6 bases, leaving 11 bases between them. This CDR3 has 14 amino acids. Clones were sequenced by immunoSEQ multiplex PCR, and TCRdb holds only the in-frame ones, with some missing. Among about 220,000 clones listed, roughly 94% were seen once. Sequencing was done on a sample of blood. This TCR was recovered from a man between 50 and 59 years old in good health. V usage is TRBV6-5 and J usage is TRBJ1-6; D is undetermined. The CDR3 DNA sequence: TGTGCCAGCAGTCGAACCTGGGGTAATTCACCCCTCCACTTT. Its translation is CASSRTWGNSPLHF.